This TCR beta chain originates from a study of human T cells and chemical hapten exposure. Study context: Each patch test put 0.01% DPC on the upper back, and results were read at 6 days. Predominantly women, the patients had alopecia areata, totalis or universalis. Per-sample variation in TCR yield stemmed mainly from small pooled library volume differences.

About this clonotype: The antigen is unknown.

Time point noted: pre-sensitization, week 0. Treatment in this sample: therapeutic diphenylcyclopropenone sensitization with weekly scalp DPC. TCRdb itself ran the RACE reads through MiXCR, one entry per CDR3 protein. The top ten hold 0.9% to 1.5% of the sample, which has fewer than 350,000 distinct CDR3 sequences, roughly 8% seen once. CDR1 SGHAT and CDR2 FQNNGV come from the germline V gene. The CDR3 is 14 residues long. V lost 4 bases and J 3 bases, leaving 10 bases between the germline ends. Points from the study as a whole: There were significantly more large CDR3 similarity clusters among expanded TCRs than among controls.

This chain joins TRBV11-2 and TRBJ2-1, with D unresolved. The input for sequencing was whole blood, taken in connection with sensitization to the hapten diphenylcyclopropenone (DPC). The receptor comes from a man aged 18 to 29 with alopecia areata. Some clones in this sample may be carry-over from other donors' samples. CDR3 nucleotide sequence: TGTGCCAGCAGCTCCTTACATAGCTACAATGAGCAGTTCTTC. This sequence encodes CASSSLHSYNEQFF.